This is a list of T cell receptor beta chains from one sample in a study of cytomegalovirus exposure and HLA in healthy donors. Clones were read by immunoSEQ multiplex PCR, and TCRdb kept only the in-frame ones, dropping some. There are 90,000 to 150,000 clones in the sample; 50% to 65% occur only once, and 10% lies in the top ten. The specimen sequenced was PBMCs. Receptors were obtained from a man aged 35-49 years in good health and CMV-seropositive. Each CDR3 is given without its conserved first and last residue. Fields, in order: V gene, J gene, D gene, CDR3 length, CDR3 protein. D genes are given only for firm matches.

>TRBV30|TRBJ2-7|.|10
AWDSPSYEQY
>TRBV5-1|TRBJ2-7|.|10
ASSLDGSEQY
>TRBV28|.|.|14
ASSLWGGKPSYEQY
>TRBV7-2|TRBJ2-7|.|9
ASSRSYEQY
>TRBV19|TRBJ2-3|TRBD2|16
ASSIRRTSGGSVDTQY
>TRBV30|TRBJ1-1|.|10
AWSTGSPEAF
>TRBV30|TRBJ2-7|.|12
AWSRRQRPYEQY
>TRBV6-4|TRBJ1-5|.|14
ASSDSGAPGSGPQH
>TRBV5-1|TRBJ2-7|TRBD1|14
ASSFLQGRWSYEQY
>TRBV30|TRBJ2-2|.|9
AWKGTGELF
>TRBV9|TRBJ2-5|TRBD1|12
ASSVTGAKETQY
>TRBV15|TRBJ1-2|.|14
ATSREAGAINYGYT
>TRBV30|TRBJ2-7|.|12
AWATGTGGREEY
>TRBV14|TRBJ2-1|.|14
ASSQVGALSYNEQF
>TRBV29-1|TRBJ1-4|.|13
SVVFGGTTNEKLF
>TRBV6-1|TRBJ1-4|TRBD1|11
ASSVDRGGKLF
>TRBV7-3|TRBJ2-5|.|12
ASSHRDSLGTQY
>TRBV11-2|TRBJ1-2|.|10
ASSLGRGGYT
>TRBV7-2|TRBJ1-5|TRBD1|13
ASSFGQGRHQPQH
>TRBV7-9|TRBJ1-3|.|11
ASSSGVANTIY
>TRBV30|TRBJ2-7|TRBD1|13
AWPGVRQGSYEQY
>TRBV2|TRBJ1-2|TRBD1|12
ASSEQGDASGYT